These 24 T cell receptor beta chains originate from one sample sequenced in a study of T cells in Graves' hyperthyroidism and ophthalmopathy. Amplified TCR beta CDR3 regions came from RNA transcripts. The primer set for the first-round RT-PCR of the TCR CDR3 was HTBI. TCRdb reprocessed the multiplex PCR reads via MiXCR and lists one record per CDR3 protein. The repertoire holds 500,000 to 550,000 distinct CDR3 sequences, with around 21% as singletons. Sequencing was done on a sample of blood. Receptor source: a man younger than 35 with Graves' hyperthyroidism.

The chain combines TRBV5-1 with TRBJ2-5; D not resolved. The germline gives CDR1 SGHRS, CDR2 YFSETQ. This CDR3 contains 13 residues. The V and J ends lost 4 bases and 3 bases respectively, with 10 bases between them. The chain's CDR3 is CASSAWTEETQYF. CDR3 nucleotides: TGCGCCAGCAGCGCGTGGACGGAAGAGACCCAGTACTTC.

Only a few counts were recorded for this clonotype. V is TRBV19 and J is TRBJ1-5; no clear D gene. The CDR3 loop spans 14 amino acids. In germline, CDR1 is LNHDA, CDR2 SQIVND (reference sequence). V was clipped by 4 bases and J by 0 bases, with 7 bases between them. The CDR3 loop is CASSKGHSNQPQHF. Here the CDR3 DNA reads TGTGCCAGTAGTAAGGGTCATAGCAATCAGCCCCAGCATTTT.

The chain links TRBV7-2 to TRBJ2-7; D gene unclear. Germline CDR1 and CDR2: SGHTA and FQGNSA. The CDR3 sequence is 13 residues long. With 2 bases removed from V and 3 bases from J, the gap between germline ends came to 8 bases. The CDR3: CASSLHSVYEQYF. The CDR3 DNA reads as TGTGCCAGCAGCTTACACTCAGTCTACGAGCAGTACTTC.

The count of this clonotype is one. J is TRBJ1-6 and V is TRBV6-1; the D is unclear. V shed 6 bases and J shed 3 bases, with 6 bases lying between them. The CDR3 has 13 amino acids. The germline CDR1 and CDR2 sequences are MNHNS and SASEGT. CDR3 sequence (DNA): TGTGCCAGCAGAAACAGCTATAATTCACCCCTCCACTTT. This gives the protein CASRNSYNSPLHF.

This clonotype has a count of ten or more. The V call is TRBV12-3 or TRBV12-4, the J call TRBJ1-3, with a weak D call TRBD1 (6 bases). The CDR3 is 15 amino acids. Trimming removed 3 bases at V and 0 bases at J, with 9 bases between. The CDR3 sequence is CASSLRGYSGNTIYF. CDR3 DNA sequence: TGTGCCAGCAGTTTGAGGGGGTACTCTGGAAACACCATATATTTT.

This clonotype was observed a few times. The chain is built from TRBV12-3 or TRBV12-4 and TRBJ2-5, with TRBD1 matching over 7 bases. The CDR3 runs 15 residues. The V segment lost 3 bases and the J segment 4 bases; nucleotides outside the gene matches: 8. DNA of the CDR3: TGTGCCAGCAGTTTTGGGGGACAGATCGTAGAGACCCAGTACTTC. Amino acid sequence: CASSFGGQIVETQYF.

This clonotype showed up many times. This rearrangement joins TRBV28 to TRBJ2-2; perhaps TRBD1 as D (5 bases). Trimming removed 7 bases from V and 6 bases from J, with 12 bases in between. Per the germline V gene, CDR1 is MDHEN and CDR2 is SYDVKM. The CDR3 consists of 13 residues. The CDR3 sequence: CASTLGVSGELFF. As DNA, the CDR3 is TGTGCCAGCACGTTAGGGGTCTCCGGGGAGCTGTTTTTT.

This clonotype has at least ten counts. The chain uses TRBV19 and TRBJ1-5, with 9 bases fitting TRBD1. Per the germline V gene, CDR1 is LNHDA and CDR2 is SQIVND (reference sequence). CDR3 size: 16 residues. Losses at the gene ends were 5 bases for V and 6 bases for J; bases not matched to a gene: 11. CDR3 residues: CASSPPGDRAGQPQHF. CDR3 sequence (DNA): TGTGCCAGTAGTCCCCCAGGGGACAGGGCGGGTCAGCCCCAGCATTTT. Full variable domain (remainder filled in from reference TRBV19 and TRBJ1-5): DGGITQSPKYLFRKEGQNVTLSCEQNLNHDAMYWYRQDPGQGLRLIYYSQIVNDFQKGDIAEGYSVSREKKESFPLTVTSAQKNPTAFYLCASSPPGDRAGQPQHFGDGTRLSIL.

Comment on this clonotype: One end of the junction varies from germline; a read error may be responsible. V and J are TRBV19 and TRBJ1-5; D is uncertain. The germline V gene encodes CDR1 LNHDA and CDR2 SQIVND (reference sequence). The CDR3 covers 13 residues. The CDR3 region is CASSIGPNRPQHF. As DNA, the CDR3 is TGTGCCAGTAGTATTGGTCCCAATCGGCCCCAGCATTTT.

V is TRBV28 and J is TRBJ2-7, with D tentatively TRBD2 (6 bases). Germline assignment: CDR1 MDHEN and CDR2 SYDVKM. V was pared by 5 bases and J by 3 bases, with 23 bases between. The CDR3 contains 17 residues. The CDR3 coding sequence is TGTGCCAGCAGTCAGGAGGGCCTAGGGCAACTCCGCTACGAGCAGTACTTC. It is translated as CASSQEGLGQLRYEQYF.

Points on this clonotype: It may be a read error: a sequence one base away is much more abundant. The chain employs TRBV4-1 and TRBJ2-7; the D gene is possibly TRBD1 (5 bases). This CDR3 is 15 amino acids long. Germline CDR1 MGHRA, CDR2 YSYEKL. The V end lost 4 bases, the J end lost 5 bases, and 18 bases lay between the germline ends. The CDR3 bases are TGCGCCAGCAGCCGATGGGCAGGGTTTGTTCACGAGCAGTACTTC. It codes for CASSRWAGFVHEQYF.

This clonotype has only a few counts. V gene TRBV19 combines with J gene TRBJ2-7; 8 bases match TRBD1. V lost 6 bases to trimming and J lost 3 bases; unmatched junction nucleotides: 4. CDR1 is LNHDA, CDR2 SQIVND, per germline (reference sequence). This CDR3 comprises 13 residues. The CDR3 DNA is TGTGCCAGTAGGCGGGACAGGAACTACGAGCAGTACTTC. Encoded protein: CASRRDRNYEQYF.

This clonotype has only a few counts. Compared with germline, one end of the junction differs, possibly owing to a read error. The chain links TRBV28 to TRBJ1-2, with D maybe TRBD1 (5 bases). Germline CDR1 and CDR2: MDHEN and SYDVKM. The CDR3 totals 14 residues. The CDR3 sequence is CASSSRVLNYGYTF. The DNA of the CDR3 is TGTGCCAGCAGTTCCAGGGTACTTAACTATGGTTACACCTTC.

The J gene is TRBJ1-1, the V gene TRBV5-1; TRBD1 might be the D (6 bases). CDR1 and CDR2 from the germline V gene are SGHRS and YFSETQ. This CDR3 contains 14 residues. V gave up 5 bases and J gave up 4 bases, with 15 bases separating them. Here the CDR3 reads CASRENRVITEAFF. CDR3 DNA: TGCGCCAGCAGAGAGAACAGGGTCATCACTGAAGCTTTCTTT.

In this sample, this clonotype turned up once. The rearrangement links TRBV2 to TRBJ2-7, with TRBD1 identical over 8 bases. This CDR3 is 13 amino acids long. Germline values: CDR1 SNHLY, CDR2 FYNNEI. V lost 4 bases, J lost 6 bases, and 5 bases stayed unmatched. Written as DNA, the CDR3 is TGTGCCAGCAGTGGCGACAGGGGTAGCGAGCAGTACTTC. Its translation is CASSGDRGSEQYF.

The chain carries TRBV30 and TRBJ1-2; 7 bases are shared with TRBD1. The V and J ends lost 3 bases and 7 bases, in that order; junction bases with no gene match: 11. From germline, CDR1 is GTSNPN and CDR2 SVGIG (reference sequence). The CDR3 spans 14 residues. For the CDR3, the DNA is TGTGCCTGGAGCTCTGACAGGGTTGCTGGTGGCTACACCTTC. Amino acids: CAWSSDRVAGGYTF.

This clonotype was seen many times. The chain employs TRBV28 and TRBJ1-3, with 10 bases aligning to TRBD1. Germline CDR1 is MDHEN and CDR2 is SYDVKM. The CDR3 extends over 16 amino acids. J gave up 0 bases and V 9 bases, and 8 bases lay outside the gene matches. CDR3 sequence: CASFGQGEFSGNTIYF. The CDR3 nucleotides are TGTGCCAGTTTTGGACAGGGGGAATTCTCTGGAAACACCATATATTTT.

In this sample, this clonotype turned up many times. The V and J genes are TRBV5-5 and TRBJ2-7, with TRBD1 matching 7 bases. The CDR3 has 11 residues. The V and J ends lost 2 bases and 13 bases, in that order; junction bases with no gene match: 6. Germline loops: CDR1 SGHKS, CDR2 YYEKEE (reference sequence). CDR3 region: CASSFGQVFYF. The CDR3 bases are TGTGCCAGCAGCTTCGGACAGGTATTTTACTTC. The complete variable domain, with remaining parts taken from reference TRBV5-5 and TRBJ2-7, reads DAGVTQSPTHLIKTRGQQVTLRCSPISGHKSVSWYQQVLGQGPQFIFQYYEKEERGRGNFPDRFSARQFPNYSSELNVNALLLGDSALYLCASSFGQVFYFGPGTRLTVT.

J is TRBJ2-7 and V is TRBV5-1; D uncertain. Germline CDR1 reads SGHRS; CDR2 reads YFSETQ. The CDR3 consists of 13 residues. Trimming stripped 0 bases from V and 7 bases from J, with 11 bases between. The CDR3 region has the DNA TGCGCCAGCAGCTTGGGGTCCGGATTGGAGCAGTACTTC. This codes for CASSLGSGLEQYF. The variable domain in full, completed from reference TRBV5-1 and TRBJ2-7, reads KAGVTQTPRYLIKTRGQQVTLSCSPISGHRSVSWYQQTPGQGLQFLFEYFSETQRNKGNFPGRFSGRQFSNSRSEMNVSTLELGDSALYLCASSLGSGLEQYFGPGTRLTVT.

The rearrangement joins TRBV12-3 or TRBV12-4 to TRBJ1-1, with 10 bases identical to TRBD1. The CDR3 has 19 residues. J lost 3 bases, V lost 4 bases, and 17 bases had no gene match. This CDR3 is CASSSTGGYRYPPHTEAFF. The CDR3 DNA reads TGTGCCAGCAGTTCGACAGGGGGCTATCGGTATCCCCCCCACACTGAAGCTTTCTTT.

This clonotype was observed a few times. The chain couples TRBV28 to TRBJ1-2; 10 positions agree with TRBD1. The V segment lost 3 bases and the J segment 5 bases; nucleotides outside the gene matches: 9. The CDR3 extends over 16 amino acids. The germline gives CDR1 MDHEN, CDR2 SYDVKM. The CDR3 loop reads CASSLSRTGGVYGYTF. The CDR3 DNA sequence: TGTGCCAGCAGTTTGAGTAGGACAGGGGGGGTATATGGCTACACCTTC.

A few counts support this clonotype. The V and J genes are TRBV4-2 and TRBJ1-1; D gene uncertain. CDR1 is LGHNA, CDR2 YNFKEQ, per germline. The V and J ends lost 1 base and 4 bases respectively, with 28 bases between them. The CDR3 has 20 amino acids. The DNA of the CDR3 is TGTGCCAGCAGCCAAGTTGGTCCCGGCCTTCTACAGTTTAAGGGCACTGAAGCTTTCTTT. Its translation: CASSQVGPGLLQFKGTEAFF.

At least ten counts were recorded for this clonotype. The V gene is TRBV19, the J gene TRBJ1-1; weak D call: TRBD1 (5 bases). V shed 3 bases and J shed 0 bases, with 8 bases lying between them. CDR1 and CDR2 from the germline V gene are LNHDA and SQIVND (reference sequence). This CDR3 has 14 residues. The DNA for the CDR3 is TGTGCCAGTAGTATGGGGCAGCTGAACACTGAAGCTTTCTTT. It codes for CASSMGQLNTEAFF.

This clonotype was counted between two and nine times. This chain links TRBV28 with TRBJ1-2; 9 bases fit TRBD1. In germline, CDR1 is MDHEN, CDR2 SYDVKM. The CDR3 extends over 13 amino acids. After removal of 6 bases from V and 4 bases from J, the junction contained 3 bases not matched to a gene. Written as DNA, the CDR3 is TGTGCCAGCAGAACAGGGGGCGGCTATGGCTACACCTTC. Residues: CASRTGGGYGYTF.